The rows below give T cell receptor beta chains drawn from one sample of a study of blood T cell repertoires in COVID-19. Here immunoSEQ multiplex PCR was the method, and the copy in TCRdb shows in-frame clones only, minus some. This table has some 140,000 clones, approximately 88% appearing once. The sample was PBMCs or T cells enriched from blood (not recorded which). The receptor source for this set is a man aged 35 to 55 with acute COVID-19. The CDR3 runs from the conserved cysteine through the conserved F or W. The D gene is left open where the match is weak. Where a row states a size, it is once, few, many or the class of an expanded clone; other rows omit it.

V: TRBV28; size: .; D: .; J: TRBJ1-1; DNA: TGTGCCAGCAGTTTAGGAGGGGTCATAGGGACTGAAGCTTTCTTT; CDR3: CASSLGGVIGTEAFF
V: TRBV28; size: few; D: .; J: TRBJ1-1; DNA: TGTGCCAGCAGTTTTGAACCCCACTCGGCTTTCTTT; CDR3: CASSFEPHSAFF
V: TRBV24-1; size: .; D: TRBD1; J: TRBJ2-3; DNA: TGTGCCACCAGTGATTTGGCCAGGGACAGGGGGCCAGATACGCAGTATTTT; CDR3: CATSDLARDRGPDTQYF
V: TRBV19; size: few; D: TRBD2; J: TRBJ2-1; DNA: TGTGCCAGTAGTAAACGAAGACTAGCGGAAGTCTACAATGAGCAGTTCTTC; CDR3: CASSKRRLAEVYNEQFF
V: TRBV15; size: .; D: TRBD2; J: TRBJ2-7; DNA: TGTGCCACCAGCAGCGGACTAGCGGGAGGACCCTACGAGCAGTACTTC; CDR3: CATSSGLAGGPYEQYF
V: TRBV19; size: .; D: .; J: TRBJ1-1; DNA: TGTGCCAGTAGTACCTCGAGAAACACTGAAGCTTTCTTT; CDR3: CASSTSRNTEAFF
V: TRBV7-2; size: .; D: TRBD2; J: TRBJ2-5; DNA: TGTGCCAGCAGCCGGACTAGCGGGAGGGGGGAGACCCAGTACTTC; CDR3: CASSRTSGRGETQYF
V: TRBV30; size: .; D: .; J: TRBJ1-1; DNA: TGTGCCTCGAAAACAGGGTCAAACACTGAAGCTTTCTTT; CDR3: CASKTGSNTEAFF
V: TRBV4-3; size: .; D: TRBD2; J: TRBJ2-5; DNA: TGCGCCAGCAGCCAGGGACTAGCGGGAGCTCGGGAGACCCAGTACTTC; CDR3: CASSQGLAGARETQYF
V: TRBV2; size: .; D: TRBD2; J: TRBJ2-3; DNA: TGTGCCAGCAGTGTTGGACTAGCGGGAGGAGCCGATACGCAGTATTTT; CDR3: CASSVGLAGGADTQYF
V: TRBV19; size: .; D: .; J: TRBJ1-1; DNA: TGTGCCAGTAGTATAGCGGGTTTTGAAGCTTTCTTT; CDR3: CASSIAGFEAFF
V: TRBV4-2; size: .; D: .; J: TRBJ1-3; DNA: TGTGCCAGCAGCCAAGACTCGACGGGAGGAAACACCATATATTTT; CDR3: CASSQDSTGGNTIYF
V: TRBV20-1; size: .; D: TRBD2; J: TRBJ2-1; DNA: TGCAGTGCTAGTGCCCCTAGCGGGGGGACCTACAATGAGCAGTTCTTC; CDR3: CSASAPSGGTYNEQFF